This is a list of T cell receptor beta chains from one sample in a study of read filtering for tumor transcriptome and immune sequencing. From the reads, TCRdb called clonotypes with MiXCR, one entry per CDR3 protein. The sample lists 100,000 to 150,000 distinct CDR3 sequences, about 13% seen once, with 8% to 9% in the top ten. Specimen: a population of CD138-negative cells sorted from bone marrow. Receptors originate from a donor at least 40 years old with multiple myeloma. The CDR3 runs from the conserved cysteine through the conserved F or W.

j_call v_call cdr3_aa
TRBJ1-2 TRBV12-3/TRBV12-4 CASSRDTANYGYTF
TRBJ1-1 TRBV7-3 CASSTDRHTEAFF
TRBJ2-3 TRBV27 CASSLTAAADTQYF
TRBJ1-1 TRBV20-1 CSARPGARKNTEAFF
TRBJ2-1 TRBV24-1 CATSHWSSGSSFHEQFF
TRBJ2-5 TRBV7-2 CASSSARTPQETQYF
TRBJ2-5 TRBV4-1 CASSQPMDRRFPETQYF
TRBJ1-5 TRBV19 CASSIDRAPMPQHF
TRBJ2-7 TRBV29-1 CSVEPGAYRNEQYF
TRBJ2-7 TRBV7-2 CASSLGEGREQYF
TRBJ2-1 TRBV21-1 CASSKLRRGGGFYEQFF
TRBJ2-5 TRBV29-1 CSVEGGLAQETQYF
TRBJ2-1 TRBV21-1 CASSKASGRGYRRFF
TRBJ2-7 TRBV29-1 CSVEEGGTGAYEQYF
TRBJ1-1 TRBV5-1 CASSLELVNTEAFF